These T cell receptor beta chains were read from a single sample in a study of blood T cell repertoires in COVID-19. Assay used: immunoSEQ multiplex PCR; TCRdb lists only in-frame clones, some missing. Of some 210,000 clones listed, about 90% are singletons. The sample taken for sequencing was peripheral blood. These receptors were collected from a man aged 25-45 years with acute or convalescent COVID-19. Both conserved end residues are part of each CDR3. Each record gives: D gene, V gene, J gene, CDR3 protein, CDR3 DNA. D genes are given only for firm matches.

D gene: NA
V gene: TRBV10-1
J gene: TRBJ2-2
CDR3 protein: CATQGGARNGELFF
CDR3 DNA: TGCGCCACCCAAGGGGGGGCGCGGAACGGGGAGCTGTTTTTT

D gene: TRBD1
V gene: TRBV30
J gene: TRBJ2-7
CDR3 protein: CAGRTGEAYEQYF
CDR3 DNA: TGTGCCGGGAGGACAGGGGAAGCCTACGAGCAGTACTTC

D gene: NA
V gene: TRBV28
J gene: TRBJ2-1
CDR3 protein: CATLTPYNEQFF
CDR3 DNA: TGTGCCACCCTGACTCCATACAATGAGCAGTTCTTC

D gene: TRBD1
V gene: TRBV3-1/TRBV3-2
J gene: TRBJ1-1
CDR3 protein: CASSPPDRGLSNTEAFF
CDR3 DNA: TGTGCCAGCAGCCCACCAGACAGGGGGTTATCGAACACTGAAGCTTTCTTT

D gene: NA
V gene: TRBV6-5
J gene: TRBJ2-3
CDR3 protein: CASSYGLARDTQYF
CDR3 DNA: TGTGCCAGCAGTTACGGTCTAGCGAGGGATACGCAGTATTTT

D gene: NA
V gene: TRBV5-3
J gene: TRBJ2-1
CDR3 protein: CARSPHNEQFF
CDR3 DNA: TGTGCCAGAAGCCCTCACAATGAGCAGTTCTTC

D gene: TRBD1
V gene: TRBV6-5
J gene: TRBJ2-4
CDR3 protein: CASRAGQGVKNIQYF
CDR3 DNA: TGTGCCAGCAGGGCGGGACAGGGAGTCAAAAACATTCAGTACTTC

D gene: NA
V gene: TRBV5-5
J gene: TRBJ1-4
CDR3 protein: CASRHANEKLFF
CDR3 DNA: TGTGCCTCCAGACATGCTAATGAAAAACTGTTTTTT

D gene: NA
V gene: TRBV7-9
J gene: TRBJ2-1
CDR3 protein: CASSLVGMGLPTYNEQFF
CDR3 DNA: TGTGCCAGCAGCTTAGTCGGGATGGGCCTGCCCACGTACAATGAGCAGTTCTTC

D gene: TRBD2
V gene: TRBV5-4
J gene: TRBJ2-7
CDR3 protein: CASSSLAGAGYEQYF
CDR3 DNA: TGTGCCAGCAGCTCCCTAGCGGGAGCGGGCTACGAGCAGTACTTC

D gene: NA
V gene: TRBV7-9
J gene: TRBJ1-6
CDR3 protein: CASSLVDGPRSPLHF
CDR3 DNA: TGTGCCAGCAGCTTAGTTGATGGGCCACGATCACCCCTCCACTTT

D gene: TRBD1
V gene: TRBV9
J gene: TRBJ2-5
CDR3 protein: CASSADRAKETQYF
CDR3 DNA: TGTGCCAGCAGCGCTGACAGGGCGAAGGAGACCCAGTACTTC

D gene: TRBD1
V gene: TRBV19
J gene: TRBJ1-6
CDR3 protein: CASSMTGNSPLHF
CDR3 DNA: TGTGCCAGTAGTATGACAGGGAATTCACCCCTCCACTTT

D gene: NA
V gene: TRBV5-4
J gene: TRBJ2-1
CDR3 protein: CASSLTSDPFNEQFF
CDR3 DNA: TGTGCCAGCAGCTTGACCAGCGACCCCTTTAATGAGCAGTTCTTC